The source of this T cell receptor (beta chain) is a study of cytomegalovirus exposure and HLA in healthy donors. Findings and caveats of the study: It was reportedly the case that the classifier diagnosed cytomegalovirus status with high specificity and sensitivity. Cytomegalovirus-associated TCR beta chains were listed, numbering over 150.

A remark on this clone: Its antigen remains unidentified.

The PCR used 60 Vbeta and 13 Jbeta primers. Assay used: immunoSEQ multiplex PCR; TCRdb lists only in-frame clones, some missing. Here the sample spans about 160,000 clones, nearly 80% being singletons. The sequencing input was PBMCs. The sequence derives from a woman aged 45-65 years in good health and CMV-seropositive.

This CDR3 is CASSLAGDYGYTF. CDR3 nucleotide sequence: TGTGCCAGCAGCTTGGCAGGCGACTATGGCTACACCTTC. This chain joins TRBV5-5 and TRBJ1-2; no firm D call. Germline lookup yields CDR1 SGHKS and CDR2 YYEKEE (reference sequence). The V end lost 0 bases, the J end lost 3 bases, and 6 bases lay between the germline ends. The CDR3 sequence is 13 residues long.